The 27 T cell receptor beta chains reported below all come from one sample, sequenced in a study of cytomegalovirus exposure and HLA in healthy donors. Sequencing was performed with immunoSEQ multiplex PCR; in TCRdb, only in-frame clones are kept and a portion is missing. The data show roughly 260,000 clones, around 89% seen once. Sequencing was done on a sample of PBMCs. These receptors came from a woman between 18 and 29 years old in good health and CMV-seronegative.

The chain carries TRBV7-2 and TRBJ1-5; no firm D call. Trimming took off 2 bases at V and 2 bases at J, with 13 bases between the two ends. The CDR3 extends over 16 amino acids. CDR1 is SGHTA and CDR2 is FQGNSA in the germline V gene. Written as DNA, the CDR3 is TGTGCCAGCAGCTTAAGCTCCGGGGTCGGCAATCAGCCCCAGCATTTT. Protein sequence: CASSLSSGVGNQPQHF.

The CDR3, as DNA: TGTGCCAGCTGGACAGGTGTCACTGAAGCTTTCTTT. Protein product: CASWTGVTEAFF. J is TRBJ1-1 and V is TRBV6-1, with 7 positions matching TRBD1. The CDR3 covers 12 residues. Germline CDR1 MNHNS, CDR2 SASEGT. Germline trimming cut 8 bases from V and 4 bases from J; bases unmatched to any gene: 4.

The chain combines TRBV29-1 with TRBJ2-1, with D maybe TRBD1 (5 bases). The V end lost 4 bases, the J end lost 6 bases, and 10 bases lay between the germline ends. Germline V gene sequence: CDR1 SQVTM, CDR2 ANQGSEA. The CDR3 is 12 residues long. The CDR3 nucleotides are TGCAGCGTTGTATCAGGGTCCAATGAGCAGTTCTTC. Its protein product is CSVVSGSNEQFF.

In nucleotides, the CDR3 is TGTGCCAGCAGCGTGGGAGGGGGTCGTGACACCGGGGAGCTGTTTTTT. Translated: CASSVGGGRDTGELFF. V and J are TRBV9 and TRBJ2-2; a possible D gene is TRBD2 (7 bases). The length of the CDR3 is 16 residues. Looked up from germline, CDR1 is SGDLS and CDR2 is YYNGEE. Trimming stripped 2 bases from V and 3 bases from J, with 14 bases between.

The chain uses TRBV6-5 and TRBJ1-2; D perhaps matches TRBD1 (5 bases). The CDR3 consists of 12 residues. CDR1 and CDR2 from the germline V gene are MNHEY and SVGAGI. V gave up 2 bases and J gave up 6 bases, with 7 bases separating them. The CDR3 coding sequence is TGTGCCAGCAGTTACCTCAGGGATGGCTACACCTTC. This encodes CASSYLRDGYTF.

The gene calls are TRBV2 and TRBJ1-6; 9 positions agree with TRBD1. The germline V gene has CDR1 SNHLY and CDR2 FYNNEI. The V and J ends lost 5 bases and 6 bases, in that order; junction bases with no gene match: 8. This CDR3 contains 16 residues. CDR3 region: CASSLTWTGVNSPLHF. CDR3 coding DNA: TGTGCCAGCAGTTTGACCTGGACAGGGGTTAATTCACCCCTCCACTTT.

This clone was seen a few times. CDR3 sequence reads: CASSGDQGNYGYTF. The CDR3 bases are TGTGCCAGCAGTGGGGATCAGGGTAACTATGGCTACACCTTC. This chain uses TRBV28 with TRBJ1-2; possibly TRBD1 for D (5 bases). Germline assignment: CDR1 MDHEN and CDR2 SYDVKM. CDR3 length equals 14 residues. Trimming took 5 bases from V and 1 from J, leaving 11 bases between them.

CDR3 nucleotide sequence: TGCAGCGTCCTCCGGGACAGGGGTGCGAACATTCAGTACTTC. Translation gives CSVLRDRGANIQYF. V and J are TRBV29-1 and TRBJ2-4; 10 bases agree with TRBD1. This CDR3 has 14 amino acids. CDR1 and CDR2 from the germline V gene are SQVTM and ANQGSEA. Trimming removed 6 bases from V and 7 bases from J; junction bases left unmatched: 9.

The V gene is TRBV28, the J gene TRBJ1-1; TRBD1 aligns across 7 bases. Germline CDR1 is MDHEN and CDR2 is SYDVKM. The CDR3 is 18 amino acids. V shed 5 bases, J shed 0 bases, and the junction held 15 bases outside the gene matches. The CDR3 sequence: CASSKSQTGADMNTEAFF. CDR3 sequence (DNA): TGTGCCAGCAGTAAGAGCCAAACAGGGGCGGATATGAACACTGAAGCTTTCTTT.

V and J are TRBV27 and TRBJ2-3; 8 bases match TRBD1. With V trimmed by 5 bases and J by 2 bases, 6 bases remained unmatched. Germline V lookup: CDR1 MNHEY, CDR2 SMNVEV (reference sequence). The length of the CDR3 is 15 residues. The CDR3 region is CASSLWTGPTDTQYF. DNA for the CDR3: TGTGCCAGCAGTCTCTGGACAGGGCCCACAGATACGCAGTATTTT.

This clone was detected only a few times. The J gene is TRBJ1-3, the V gene TRBV5-1, with D unresolved. Trimming removed 5 bases from V and 0 bases from J, with 9 bases in between. CDR3 length: 14 amino acids. CDR1 and CDR2 from the germline V gene are SGHRS and YFSETQ. CDR3 sequence reads: CASRRASSGNTIYF. The CDR3 coding sequence is TGCGCCAGCAGGAGGGCATCCTCTGGAAACACCATATATTTT.

This clone was found once. This chain uses TRBV7-6 with TRBJ1-2; 11 positions agree with TRBD1. Germline assignment: CDR1 SGHVS and CDR2 FNYEAQ. CDR3 size: 15 residues. V trimming: 1 base; J trimming: 3 bases; junction bases outside the gene matches: 1. The DNA of the CDR3 is TGTGCCAGCAGCTTAGAGGGACAGGGGGACTATGGCTACACCTTC. It translates to CASSLEGQGDYGYTF. The variable domain in full, completed from reference TRBV7-6 and TRBJ1-2, reads GAGVSQSPRYKVTKRGQDVALRCDPISGHVSLYWYRQALGQGPEFLTYFNYEAQQDKSGLPNDRFSAERPEGSISTLTIQRTEQRDSAMYRCASSLEGQGDYGYTFGSGTRLTVV.

This chain connects TRBV7-3 to TRBJ2-1, with TRBD2 matching over 7 bases. Germline CDR1 and CDR2: SGHTA and FQGTGA. The CDR3 covers 16 residues. V lost 5 bases, J lost 0 bases, and 7 bases stayed unmatched. In DNA, the CDR3 is TGTGCCAGCAGCCATAGCGGGCCGAGCTCCTACAATGAGCAGTTCTTC. As protein: CASSHSGPSSYNEQFF. The entire variable domain, with the rest obtained from reference TRBV7-3 and TRBJ2-1, is as follows: GAGVSQTPSNKVTEKGKYVELRCDPISGHTALYWYRQSLGQGPEFLIYFQGTGAADDSGLPNDRFFAVRPEGSVSTLKIQRTERGDSAVYLCASSHSGPSSYNEQFFGPGTRLTVL.

Of note for this clone: Distinct nucleotide sequences in the sample also encode this CDR3. This chain connects TRBV28 to TRBJ1-6, with 8 bases that match TRBD1. The CDR3 sequence is 15 residues long. V was pared by 4 bases and J by 5 bases, with 4 bases of the junction left unmatched. Per germline, CDR1 MDHEN and CDR2 SYDVKM. CDR3 in amino acids: CASSSGQGDNSPLHF. The CDR3 DNA reads TGTGCCAGCAGTTCCGGACAGGGAGATAATTCACCCCTCCACTTT.

This chain uses TRBV11-2 with TRBJ2-1; perhaps TRBD1 as D (5 bases). The germline V gene encodes CDR1 SGHAT and CDR2 FQNNGV. The CDR3 extends over 14 amino acids. Trimming took 0 bases from V and 4 from J, leaving 7 bases between them. This CDR3 reads CASSLEDSYNEQFF. The CDR3, as DNA: TGTGCCAGCAGCTTAGAAGACAGTTACAATGAGCAGTTCTTC.

The chain recombines TRBV5-1 with TRBJ2-2, with 9 nucleotides matching TRBD2. Germline V gene data show CDR1 as SGHRS and CDR2 as YFSETQ. Trimming cost V 0 bases and J 1 base; bases outside gene matches: 4. CDR3 length equals 17 residues. The CDR3 nucleotides read TGCGCCAGCAGCTTGGATAGCGGGGGATGGAACACCGGGGAGCTGTTTTTT. Amino acids: CASSLDSGGWNTGELFF.

This chain joins TRBV29-1 and TRBJ2-4; 7 bases match TRBD1. Germline V gene data show CDR1 as SQVTM and CDR2 as ANQGSEA. J was trimmed by 8 bases and V by 1 base; bases with no gene match: 5. CDR3 length equals 13 residues. The CDR3 DNA reads TGCAGCGTTGAAGCAGGGGGATCAGACATTCAGTACTTC. Protein product: CSVEAGGSDIQYF. The entire variable domain, with the rest obtained from reference TRBV29-1 and TRBJ2-4, is as follows: SAVISQKPSRDICQRGTSLTIQCQVDSQVTMMFWYRQQPGQSLTLIATANQGSEATYESGFVIDKFPISRPNLTFSTLTVSNMSPEDSSIYLCSVEAGGSDIQYFGAGTRLSVL.

The chain uses TRBV15 and TRBJ2-7, with 9 bases that match TRBD1. CDR1 LNHNV and CDR2 YYDKDF come from the germline V gene (reference sequence). The V gene end was trimmed by 7 bases and the J gene end by 0 bases; junction bases not matched to a gene: 13. The CDR3 length is 17 residues. CDR3 DNA: TGTGCCACCACTACCGGGACAGGGAGTCGATACTCCTACGAGCAGTACTTC. Translation: CATTTGTGSRYSYEQYF.

The V gene is TRBV6-1, the J gene TRBJ1-3; 8 nucleotides agree with TRBD1. CDR1 and CDR2 from the germline V gene are MNHNS and SASEGT. This CDR3 spans 15 amino acids. The V and J ends lost 5 bases and 2 bases, in that order; junction bases with no gene match: 5. CDR3: CASSWTGTPGNTIYF. As DNA, the CDR3 is TGTGCCAGCAGTTGGACAGGGACGCCTGGAAACACCATATATTTT.

The chain couples TRBV29-1 to TRBJ2-1; 7 bases are a match to TRBD1. V shed 7 bases and J 0 bases; nucleotides not matched to a gene: 9. The CDR3 loop spans 15 amino acids. CDR1 and CDR2 from the germline V gene are SQVTM and ANQGSEA. Here the CDR3 DNA reads TGCAGCGCCTGGGACAGAGGGAGCTCCTACAATGAGCAGTTCTTC. This gives the protein CSAWDRGSSYNEQFF.

V and J are TRBV5-1 and TRBJ2-1, with 7 positions matching TRBD1. The V gene end was trimmed by 1 base and the J gene end by 6 bases; junction bases not matched to a gene: 4. The CDR3 has 14 amino acids. CDR1 and CDR2 from the germline V gene are SGHRS and YFSETQ. The DNA for the CDR3 is TGCGCCAGCAGCTTGCGACAGGGATTCAATGAGCAGTTCTTC. Protein sequence: CASSLRQGFNEQFF.

This chain links TRBV6-6 with TRBJ1-4; D gene ambiguous. Germline V gives CDR1 MNHNY, CDR2 SVGAGI (reference sequence). V lost 4 bases, J lost 8 bases, and 14 bases lay in between. CDR3 length: 14 residues. The CDR3 bases are TGTGCCAGCAGTTCACCACTCGGGAACGAAAAACTGTTTTTT. Residues: CASSSPLGNEKLFF.

The chain joins TRBV13 to TRBJ2-5, with D perhaps matching TRBD2 (5 bases). CDR1 PRHDT and CDR2 FYEKMQ come from the germline V gene (reference sequence). V lost 0 bases and J lost 5, with 13 bases in between. CDR3 length: 15 amino acids. DNA for the CDR3: TGTGCCAGCAGCTTAGGGGACGGCGGACTTGAGACCCAGTACTTC. This encodes CASSLGDGGLETQYF. The full variable domain, in which reference TRBV13 and TRBJ2-5 provide the parts outside the CDR3, is AAGVIQSPRHLIKEKRETATLKCYPIPRHDTVYWYQQGPGQDPQFLISFYEKMQSDKGSIPDRFSAQQFSDYHSELNMSSLELGDSALYFCASSLGDGGLETQYFGPGTRLLVL.

This clone was seen once. The chain recombines TRBV4-1 with TRBJ1-1, with D possibly being TRBD1 (6 bases). Between the trimmed V and J ends, which lost 0 bases and 5 bases, there was a span of 13 bases. Germline CDR1 and CDR2: MGHRA and YSYEKL. CDR3 length equals 15 residues. The CDR3 here is CASSQDRGWETEAFF. The CDR3 DNA follows: TGCGCCAGCAGCCAAGATAGGGGGTGGGAAACTGAAGCTTTCTTT.

J is TRBJ2-2 and V is TRBV6-1, with 8 bases fitting TRBD1. The CDR3 sequence is 18 residues long. V gave up 3 bases and J gave up 0 bases; unmatched junction bases: 9. Germline V gene sequence: CDR1 MNHNS, CDR2 SASEGT. CDR3 DNA: TGTGCCAGCAGTGACCGACAGGGGCTGGAGTCGAACACCGGGGAGCTGTTTTTT. Translated: CASSDRQGLESNTGELFF.

This sequence joins TRBV6-6 and TRBJ1-1, with TRBD1 identical over 7 bases. This CDR3 spans 12 amino acids. J gave up 9 bases and V 6 bases, and 7 bases lay outside the gene matches. Germline V gene data show CDR1 as MNHNY and CDR2 as SVGAGI (reference sequence). CDR3 bases: TGTGCCAGCAGGCCCGGGACAGCTCAAGCTTTCTTT. Translating it yields CASRPGTAQAFF.

This clone was seen more than once but under ten times. V gene TRBV2 combines with J gene TRBJ2-7, with 9 bases identical to TRBD2. The V segment lost 3 bases and the J segment 4 bases; nucleotides outside the gene matches: 1. Germline V CDR1 and CDR2: SNHLY, FYNNEI. This CDR3 contains 13 residues. The CDR3 nucleotides are TGTGCCAGCAGTGAGCTAGCGGGGTACGAGCAGTACGTC. Translating gives CASSELAGYEQYV.